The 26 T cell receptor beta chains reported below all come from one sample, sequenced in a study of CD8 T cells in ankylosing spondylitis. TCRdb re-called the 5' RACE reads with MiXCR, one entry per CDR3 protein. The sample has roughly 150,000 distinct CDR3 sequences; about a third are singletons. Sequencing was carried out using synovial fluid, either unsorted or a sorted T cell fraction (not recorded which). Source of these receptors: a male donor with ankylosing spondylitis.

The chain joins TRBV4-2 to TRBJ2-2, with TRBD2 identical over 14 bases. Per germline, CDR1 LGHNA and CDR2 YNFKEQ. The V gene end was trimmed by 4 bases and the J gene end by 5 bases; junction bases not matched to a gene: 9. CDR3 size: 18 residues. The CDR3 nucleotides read TGTGCCAGCAGCCCGGGACTAGCGGGGGCCCCGGGAACCGGGGAGCTGTTTTTT. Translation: CASSPGLAGAPGTGELFF.

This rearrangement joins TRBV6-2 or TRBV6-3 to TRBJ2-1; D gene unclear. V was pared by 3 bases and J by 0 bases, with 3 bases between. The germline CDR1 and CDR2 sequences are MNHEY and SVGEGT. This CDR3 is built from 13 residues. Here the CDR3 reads CASSYISYNEQFF. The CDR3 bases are TGTGCCAGCAGTTATATCTCCTACAATGAGCAGTTCTTC.

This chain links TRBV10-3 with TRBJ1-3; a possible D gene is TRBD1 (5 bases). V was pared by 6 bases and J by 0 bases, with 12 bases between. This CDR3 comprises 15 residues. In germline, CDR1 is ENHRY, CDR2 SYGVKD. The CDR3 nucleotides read TGTGCCATCAGCCGGGACCGTAGCTCTGGAAACACCATATATTTT. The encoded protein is CAISRDRSSGNTIYF.

CDR3 loop: CASSLVGKWQNSYEQYF. DNA of the CDR3: TGTGCCAGCAGCTTAGTGGGGAAGTGGCAGAACTCCTACGAGCAGTACTTC. The V gene is TRBV7-2, the J gene TRBJ2-7; unclear D gene. There are 17 residues in the CDR3. Germline V gene sequence: CDR1 SGHTA, CDR2 FQGNSA. V lost 1 base to trimming and J lost 0 bases, with 16 bases between them.

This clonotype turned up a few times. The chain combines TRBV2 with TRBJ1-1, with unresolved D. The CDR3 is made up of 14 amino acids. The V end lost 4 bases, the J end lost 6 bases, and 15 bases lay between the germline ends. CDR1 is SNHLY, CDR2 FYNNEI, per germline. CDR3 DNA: TGTGCCAGCAGTGCGGAGGTAGTAAGGGCTGAAGCTTTCTTT. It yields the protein CASSAEVVRAEAFF.

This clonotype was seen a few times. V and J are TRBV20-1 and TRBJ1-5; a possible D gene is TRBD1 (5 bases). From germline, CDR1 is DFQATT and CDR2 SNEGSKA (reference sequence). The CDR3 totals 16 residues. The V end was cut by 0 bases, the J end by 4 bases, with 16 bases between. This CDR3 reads CSARDRGGTWNQPQHF. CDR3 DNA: TGCAGTGCTAGAGATCGAGGTGGGACGTGGAATCAGCCCCAGCATTTT.

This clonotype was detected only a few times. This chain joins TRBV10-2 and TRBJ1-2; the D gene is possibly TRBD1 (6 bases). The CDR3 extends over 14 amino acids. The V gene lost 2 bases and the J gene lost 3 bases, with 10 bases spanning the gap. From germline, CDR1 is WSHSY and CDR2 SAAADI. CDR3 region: CASSEDTGYYGYTF. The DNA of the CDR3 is TGCGCCAGCAGTGAGGATACAGGGTACTATGGCTACACCTTC.

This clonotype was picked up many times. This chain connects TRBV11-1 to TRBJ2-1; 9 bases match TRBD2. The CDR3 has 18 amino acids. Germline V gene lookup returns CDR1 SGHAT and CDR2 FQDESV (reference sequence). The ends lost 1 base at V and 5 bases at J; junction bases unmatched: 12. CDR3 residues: CASSLGISGRPRDNEQFF. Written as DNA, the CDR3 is TGTGCCAGCAGCTTAGGGATTAGCGGGAGACCACGGGACAATGAGCAGTTCTTC.

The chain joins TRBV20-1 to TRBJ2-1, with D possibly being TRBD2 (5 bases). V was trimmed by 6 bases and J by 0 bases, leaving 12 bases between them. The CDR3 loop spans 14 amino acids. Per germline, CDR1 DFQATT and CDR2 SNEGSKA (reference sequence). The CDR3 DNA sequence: TGCAGTGCCCGAGACTATAGCTCCTACAATGAGCAGTTCTTC. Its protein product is CSARDYSSYNEQFF.

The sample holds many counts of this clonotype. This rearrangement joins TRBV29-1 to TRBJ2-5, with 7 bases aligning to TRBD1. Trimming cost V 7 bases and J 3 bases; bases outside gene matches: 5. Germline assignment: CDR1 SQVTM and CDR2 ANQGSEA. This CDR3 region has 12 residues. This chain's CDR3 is CSGQTGKETQYF. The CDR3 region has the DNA TGCAGCGGCCAGACAGGGAAAGAGACCCAGTACTTC.

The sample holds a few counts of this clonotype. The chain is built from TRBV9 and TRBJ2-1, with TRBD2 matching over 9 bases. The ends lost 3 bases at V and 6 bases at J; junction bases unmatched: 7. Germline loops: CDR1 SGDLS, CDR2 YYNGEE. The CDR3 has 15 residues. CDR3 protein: CASSAGTSRFNEQFF. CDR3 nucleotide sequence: TGTGCCAGCAGCGCAGGGACTAGCCGGTTCAATGAGCAGTTCTTC.

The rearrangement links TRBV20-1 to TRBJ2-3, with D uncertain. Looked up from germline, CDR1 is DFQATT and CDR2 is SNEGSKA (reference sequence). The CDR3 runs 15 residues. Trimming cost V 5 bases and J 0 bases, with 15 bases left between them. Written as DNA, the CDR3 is TGCAGTGCTCTCGGGTCTGGGCTTAGCACAGATACGCAGTATTTT. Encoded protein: CSALGSGLSTDTQYF.

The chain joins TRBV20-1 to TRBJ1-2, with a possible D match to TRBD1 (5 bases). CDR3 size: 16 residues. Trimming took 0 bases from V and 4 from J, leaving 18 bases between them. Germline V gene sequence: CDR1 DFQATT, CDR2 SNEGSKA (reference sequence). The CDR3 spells CSARDSRLDRAYGYTF. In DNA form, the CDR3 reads TGCAGTGCTAGAGACTCGCGCCTCGACAGAGCCTATGGCTACACCTTC.

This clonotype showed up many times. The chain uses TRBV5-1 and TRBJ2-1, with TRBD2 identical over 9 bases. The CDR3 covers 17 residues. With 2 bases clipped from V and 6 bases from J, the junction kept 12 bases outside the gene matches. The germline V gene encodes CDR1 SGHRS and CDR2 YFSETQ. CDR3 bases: TGCGCCAGCAGCTTTGGCGGCGGGGGGGCAATCTTCAATGAGCAGTTCTTC. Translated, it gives CASSFGGGGAIFNEQFF. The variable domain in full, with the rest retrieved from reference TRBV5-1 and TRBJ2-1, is KAGVTQTPRYLIKTRGQQVTLSCSPISGHRSVSWYQQTPGQGLQFLFEYFSETQRNKGNFPGRFSGRQFSNSRSEMNVSTLELGDSALYLCASSFGGGGAIFNEQFFGPGTRLTVL.

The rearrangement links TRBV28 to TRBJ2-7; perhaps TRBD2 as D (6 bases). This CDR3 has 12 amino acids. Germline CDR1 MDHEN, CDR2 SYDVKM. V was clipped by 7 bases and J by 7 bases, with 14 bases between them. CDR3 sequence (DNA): TGTGCCAGCATAGAGTTTGGGGGGGAGCAGTACTTC. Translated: CASIEFGGEQYF.

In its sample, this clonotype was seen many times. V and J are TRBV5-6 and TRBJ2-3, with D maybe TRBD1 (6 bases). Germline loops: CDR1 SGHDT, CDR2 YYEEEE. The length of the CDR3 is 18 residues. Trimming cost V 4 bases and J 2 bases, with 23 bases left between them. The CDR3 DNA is TGTGCCAGCAGCCACTATCAAAACAGGGACCGACTCACAGATACGCAGTATTTT. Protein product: CASSHYQNRDRLTDTQYF. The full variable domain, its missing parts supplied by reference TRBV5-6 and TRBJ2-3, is DAGVTQSPTHLIKTRGQQVTLRCSPKSGHDTVSWYQQALGQGPQFIFQYYEEEERQRGNFPDRFSGHQFPNYSSELNVNALLLGDSALYLCASSHYQNRDRLTDTQYFGPGTRLTVL.

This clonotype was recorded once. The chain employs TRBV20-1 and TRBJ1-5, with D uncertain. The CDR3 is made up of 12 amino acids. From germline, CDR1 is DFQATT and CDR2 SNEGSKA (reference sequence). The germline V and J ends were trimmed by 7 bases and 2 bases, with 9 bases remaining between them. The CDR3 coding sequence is TGCAGTGTTAGGGCGGGCAATCAGCCCCAGCATTTT. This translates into CSVRAGNQPQHF.

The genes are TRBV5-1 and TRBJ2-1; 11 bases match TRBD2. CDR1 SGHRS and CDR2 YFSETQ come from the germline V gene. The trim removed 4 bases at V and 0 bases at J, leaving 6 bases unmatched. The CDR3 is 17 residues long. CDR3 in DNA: TGCGCCAGCAGCGTCGGACTAGCGGGTAACTCCTACAATGAGCAGTTCTTC. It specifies CASSVGLAGNSYNEQFF.

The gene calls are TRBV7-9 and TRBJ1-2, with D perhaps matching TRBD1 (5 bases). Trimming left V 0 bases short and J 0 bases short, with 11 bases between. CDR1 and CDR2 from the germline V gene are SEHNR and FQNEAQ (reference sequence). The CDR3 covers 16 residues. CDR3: CASSLAGPHTNYGYTF. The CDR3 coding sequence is TGTGCCAGCAGCTTAGCGGGACCTCATACTAACTATGGCTACACCTTC.

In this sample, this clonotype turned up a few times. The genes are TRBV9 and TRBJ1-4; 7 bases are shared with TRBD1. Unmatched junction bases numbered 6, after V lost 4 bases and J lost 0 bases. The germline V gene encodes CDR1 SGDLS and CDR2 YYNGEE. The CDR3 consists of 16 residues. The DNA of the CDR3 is TGTGCCAGCAGCCCCAGGGGGGGGACAACTAATGAAAAACTGTTTTTT. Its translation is CASSPRGGTTNEKLFF.

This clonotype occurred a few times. This CDR3 is CASSLATGTDTQYF. In DNA, the CDR3 is TGCGCCAGCAGCTTGGCCACTGGCACAGATACGCAGTATTTT. The chain carries TRBV5-1 and TRBJ2-3, with no clear D. The germline V gene has CDR1 SGHRS and CDR2 YFSETQ. V was cut by 0 bases and J by 1 base, with 6 bases left in between. CDR3 length: 14 residues.

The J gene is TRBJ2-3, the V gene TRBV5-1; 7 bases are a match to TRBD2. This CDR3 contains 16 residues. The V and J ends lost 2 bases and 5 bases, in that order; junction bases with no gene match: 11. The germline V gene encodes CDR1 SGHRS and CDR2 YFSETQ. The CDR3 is CASSFIRGAGKDTQYF. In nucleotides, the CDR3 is TGCGCCAGCAGCTTCATCCGGGGAGCGGGGAAAGATACGCAGTATTTT.

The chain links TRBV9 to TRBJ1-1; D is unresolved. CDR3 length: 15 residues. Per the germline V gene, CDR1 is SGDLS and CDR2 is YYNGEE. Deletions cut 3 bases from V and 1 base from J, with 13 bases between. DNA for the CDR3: TGTGCCAGCAGCGACGCTTCAGGTAGGAACACTGAAGCTTTCTTT. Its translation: CASSDASGRNTEAFF. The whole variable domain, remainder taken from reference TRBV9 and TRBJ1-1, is DSGVTQTPKHLITATGQRVTLRCSPRSGDLSVYWYQQSLDQGLQFLIQYYNGEERAKGNILERFSAQQFPDLHSELNLSSLELGDSALYFCASSDASGRNTEAFFGQGTRLTVV.

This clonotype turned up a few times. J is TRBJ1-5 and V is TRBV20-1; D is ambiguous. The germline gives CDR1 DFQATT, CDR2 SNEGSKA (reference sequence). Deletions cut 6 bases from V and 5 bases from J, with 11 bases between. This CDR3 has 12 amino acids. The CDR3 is CSAWGVDQPQHF. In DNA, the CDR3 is TGCAGTGCGTGGGGAGTCGATCAGCCCCAGCATTTT.

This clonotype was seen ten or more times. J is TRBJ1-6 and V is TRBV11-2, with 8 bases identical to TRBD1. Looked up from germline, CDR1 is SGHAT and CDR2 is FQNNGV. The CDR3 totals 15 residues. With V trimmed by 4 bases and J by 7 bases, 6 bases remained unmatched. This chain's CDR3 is CASSWRQGRNSPLHF. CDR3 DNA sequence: TGTGCCAGCAGCTGGAGACAGGGGCGAAATTCACCCCTCCACTTT.

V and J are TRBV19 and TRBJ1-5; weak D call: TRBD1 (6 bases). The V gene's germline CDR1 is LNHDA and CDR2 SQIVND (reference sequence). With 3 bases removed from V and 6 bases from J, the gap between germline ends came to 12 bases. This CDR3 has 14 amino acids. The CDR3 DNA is TGTGCCAGTAGTATGTGGGGGCGGGGTCAGCCCCAGCATTTT. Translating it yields CASSMWGRGQPQHF.